The present T cell receptor (beta chain) was sequenced within a study of vaccination effects on CD4 cells after COVID-19. Study overall: A median of 72 days separated the second dose and sampling.

Viral peptide pools were used in the ViraFEST assay to expand antigen-specific CD4+ T cells, and sequencing came afterward. The authors isolated CD4+ T cells after about 10 days of culture. Either the mRNA-1273 or the BNT162b2 vaccine was given to participants as two doses. On days 3 and 7, fresh IL-2 medium replaced half the medium. Assay: immunoSEQ multiplex PCR; the TCRdb copy retains only in-frame clones and omits some. The sample has tens of thousands of clones, just under 75% seen once; the top ten hold roughly 15%. On this clone: Antigen unknown.

General observations from the study: By a late point after vaccination, infection- and vaccine-induced clones had shrunk markedly through clonal contraction. Common cold coronaviruses were cross-recognized by only 1 of 255 vaccine-induced clones in healthy vaccinees.

The CDR3 is made up of 15 amino acids. Germline CDR1 is SGHAT and CDR2 is FQNNGV. With 5 bases removed from V and 0 bases from J, the gap between germline ends came to 11 bases. The sequences come from CD4+ T cells from PBMCs cultured with HCoV-229E spike peptides, collected after COVID-19 vaccination. This receptor was taken from a human donor who received a COVID-19 vaccine. V and J are TRBV11-2 and TRBJ1-3, with a tentative D call TRBD1 (5 bases). CDR3 sequence reads: CASSDRTGSGNTIYF. The CDR3 nucleotides are TGTGCCAGCAGCGACCGAACAGGCTCTGGAAACACCATATATTTT.